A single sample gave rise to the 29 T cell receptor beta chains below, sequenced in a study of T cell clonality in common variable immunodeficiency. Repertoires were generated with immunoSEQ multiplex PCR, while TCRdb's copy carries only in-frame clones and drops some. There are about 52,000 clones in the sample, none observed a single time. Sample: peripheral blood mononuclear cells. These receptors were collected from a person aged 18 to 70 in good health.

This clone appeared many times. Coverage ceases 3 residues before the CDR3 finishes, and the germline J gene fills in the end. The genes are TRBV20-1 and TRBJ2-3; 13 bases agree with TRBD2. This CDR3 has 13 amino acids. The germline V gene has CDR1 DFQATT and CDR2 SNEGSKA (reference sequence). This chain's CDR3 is CSAVPGLAGTQYF. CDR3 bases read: TGCAGTGCCGTCCCGGGACTAGCGGGGACG.

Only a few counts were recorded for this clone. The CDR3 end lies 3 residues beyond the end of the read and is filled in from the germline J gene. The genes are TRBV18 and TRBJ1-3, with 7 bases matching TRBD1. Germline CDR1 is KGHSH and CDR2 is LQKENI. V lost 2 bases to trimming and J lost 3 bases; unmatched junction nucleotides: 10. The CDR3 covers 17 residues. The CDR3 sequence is CASSPSTGRLGGNTIYF. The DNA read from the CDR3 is TGTGCCAGCTCACCATCGACAGGGCGGCTTGGTGGAAACACC.

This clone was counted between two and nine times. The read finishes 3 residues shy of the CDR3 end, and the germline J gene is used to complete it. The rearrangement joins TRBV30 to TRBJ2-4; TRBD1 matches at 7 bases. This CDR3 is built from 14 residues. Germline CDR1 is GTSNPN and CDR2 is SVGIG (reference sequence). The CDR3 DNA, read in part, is TGTGCCTGGAGCGCAGGGACAGCTATTACTTTT. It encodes CAWSAGTAITF. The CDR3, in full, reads CAWSAGTAITFQYF.

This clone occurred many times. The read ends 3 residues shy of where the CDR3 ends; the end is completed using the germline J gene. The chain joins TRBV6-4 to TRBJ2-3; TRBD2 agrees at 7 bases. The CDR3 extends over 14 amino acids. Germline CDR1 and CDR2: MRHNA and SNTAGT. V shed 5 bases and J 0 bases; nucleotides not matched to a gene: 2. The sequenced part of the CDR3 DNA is TGTGCCAGCAGTTCCGGGGGGAGCACAGATACG. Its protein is CASSSGGSTDT. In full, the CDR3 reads CASSSGGSTDTQYF.

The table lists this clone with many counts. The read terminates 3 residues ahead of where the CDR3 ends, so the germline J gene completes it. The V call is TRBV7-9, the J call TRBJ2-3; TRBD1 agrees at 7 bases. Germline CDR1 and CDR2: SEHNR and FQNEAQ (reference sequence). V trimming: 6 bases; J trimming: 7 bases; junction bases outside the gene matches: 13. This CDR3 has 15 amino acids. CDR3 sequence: CASSLRDSRTYTQYF. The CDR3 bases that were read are TGTGCCAGCAGTCTCCGGGACAGCCGAACCTATACG.

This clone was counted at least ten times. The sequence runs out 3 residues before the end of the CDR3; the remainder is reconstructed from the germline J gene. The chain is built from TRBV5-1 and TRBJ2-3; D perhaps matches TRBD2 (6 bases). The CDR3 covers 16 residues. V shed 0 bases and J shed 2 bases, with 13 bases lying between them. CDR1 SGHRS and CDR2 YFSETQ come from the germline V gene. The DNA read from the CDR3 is TGCGCCAGCAGCTTGGCCTTGGTAGCGGTCACAGATACG. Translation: CASSLALVAVTDT. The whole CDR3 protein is CASSLALVAVTDTQYF.

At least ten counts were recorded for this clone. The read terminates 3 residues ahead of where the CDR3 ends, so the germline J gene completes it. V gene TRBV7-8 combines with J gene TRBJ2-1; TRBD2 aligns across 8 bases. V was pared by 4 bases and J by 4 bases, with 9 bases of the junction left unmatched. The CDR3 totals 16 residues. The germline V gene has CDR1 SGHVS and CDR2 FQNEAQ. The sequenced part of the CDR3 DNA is TGTGCCAGCAGCTCCTTTAGCGGGATTCTTTACAATGAG. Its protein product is CASSSFSGILYNE. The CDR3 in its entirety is CASSSFSGILYNEQFF.

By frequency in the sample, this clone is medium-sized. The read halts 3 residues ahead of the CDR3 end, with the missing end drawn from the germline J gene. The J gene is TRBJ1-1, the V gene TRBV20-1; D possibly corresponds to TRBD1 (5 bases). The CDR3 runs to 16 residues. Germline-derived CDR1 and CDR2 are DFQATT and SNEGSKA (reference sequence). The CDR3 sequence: CSARGPGYPGRLEAFF. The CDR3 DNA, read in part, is TGCAGTGCTAGAGGTCCCGGGTACCCAGGGAGATTAGAA.

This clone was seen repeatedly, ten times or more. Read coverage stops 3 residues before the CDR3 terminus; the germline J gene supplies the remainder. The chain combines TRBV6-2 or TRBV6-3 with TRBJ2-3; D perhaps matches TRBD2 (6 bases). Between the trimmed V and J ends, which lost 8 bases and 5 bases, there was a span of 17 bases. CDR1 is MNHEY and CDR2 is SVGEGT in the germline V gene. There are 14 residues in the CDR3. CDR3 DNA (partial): TGTGCCAGCGGCATCGGAGGGGCTCGAGATACG. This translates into CASGIGGARDT. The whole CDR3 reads CASGIGGARDTQYF.

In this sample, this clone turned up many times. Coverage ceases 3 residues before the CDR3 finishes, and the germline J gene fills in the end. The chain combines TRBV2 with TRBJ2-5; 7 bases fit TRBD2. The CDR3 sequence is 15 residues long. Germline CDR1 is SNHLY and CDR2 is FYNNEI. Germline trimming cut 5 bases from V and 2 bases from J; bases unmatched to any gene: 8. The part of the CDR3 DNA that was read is TGTGCCAGCAGTCTATTGGCTAGCGGACAAGAGACC. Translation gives CASSLLASGQET. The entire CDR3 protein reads CASSLLASGQETQYF.

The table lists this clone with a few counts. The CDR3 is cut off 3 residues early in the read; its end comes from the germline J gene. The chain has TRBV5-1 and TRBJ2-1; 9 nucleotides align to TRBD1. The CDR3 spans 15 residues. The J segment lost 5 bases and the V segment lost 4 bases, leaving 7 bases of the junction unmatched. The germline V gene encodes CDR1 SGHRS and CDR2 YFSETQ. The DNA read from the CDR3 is TGCGCCAGCAGCCCCACGGGACAGGGCCACAATGAG. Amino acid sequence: CASSPTGQGHNE. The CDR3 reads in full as CASSPTGQGHNEQFF. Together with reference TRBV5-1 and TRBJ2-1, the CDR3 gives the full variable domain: KAGVTQTPRYLIKTRGQQVTLSCSPISGHRSVSWYQQTPGQGLQFLFEYFSETQRNKGNFPGRFSGRQFSNSRSEMNVSTLELGDSALYLCASSPTGQGHNEQFFGPGTRLTVL.

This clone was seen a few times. Partial CDR3 DNA: TGCAGTGCTACACCGAGATTGAGTGGCGGC. It codes for CSATPRLSGG. Given in full, the CDR3 is CSATPRLSGGYTF. The chain carries TRBV20-1 and TRBJ1-2; D remains unclear. Sequencing ends 3 residues short of the CDR3 end; the germline J gene provides the rest. From germline, CDR1 is DFQATT and CDR2 SNEGSKA (reference sequence). The CDR3 spans 13 residues.

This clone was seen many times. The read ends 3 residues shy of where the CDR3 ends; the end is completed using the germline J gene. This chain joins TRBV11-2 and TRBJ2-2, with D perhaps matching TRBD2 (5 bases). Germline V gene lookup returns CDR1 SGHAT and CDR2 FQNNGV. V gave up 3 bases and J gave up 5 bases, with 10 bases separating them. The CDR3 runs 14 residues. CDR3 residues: CASSFNSGTGELFF. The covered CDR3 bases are TGTGCCAGCAGCTTCAACTCGGGGACCGGGGAG.

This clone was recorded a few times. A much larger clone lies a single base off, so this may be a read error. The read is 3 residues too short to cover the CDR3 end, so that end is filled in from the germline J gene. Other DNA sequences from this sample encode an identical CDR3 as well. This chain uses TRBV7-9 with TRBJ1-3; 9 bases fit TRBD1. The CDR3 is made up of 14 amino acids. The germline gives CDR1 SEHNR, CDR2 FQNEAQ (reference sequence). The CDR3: CASVRTGAGNTIYF. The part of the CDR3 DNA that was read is TGTGCCAGCGTCCGGACAGGGGCCGGAAACACG.

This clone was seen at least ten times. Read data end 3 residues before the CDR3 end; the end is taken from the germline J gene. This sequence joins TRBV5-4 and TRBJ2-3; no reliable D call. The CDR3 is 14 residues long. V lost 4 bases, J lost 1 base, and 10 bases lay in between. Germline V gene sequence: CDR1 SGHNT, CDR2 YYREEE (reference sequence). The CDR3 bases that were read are TGTGCCAGCAGCATCAACACCCGCACAGATACG. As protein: CASSINTRTDT. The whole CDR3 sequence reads CASSINTRTDTQYF.

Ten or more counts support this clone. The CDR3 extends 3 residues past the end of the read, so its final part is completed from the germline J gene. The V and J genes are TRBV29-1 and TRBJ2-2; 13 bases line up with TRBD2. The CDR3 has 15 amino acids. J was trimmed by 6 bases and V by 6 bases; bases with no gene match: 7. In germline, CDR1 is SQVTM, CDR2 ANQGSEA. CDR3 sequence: CSVGLAGEGAGELFF. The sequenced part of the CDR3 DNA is TGCAGCGTCGGACTAGCGGGGGAGGGGGCCGGGGAG.

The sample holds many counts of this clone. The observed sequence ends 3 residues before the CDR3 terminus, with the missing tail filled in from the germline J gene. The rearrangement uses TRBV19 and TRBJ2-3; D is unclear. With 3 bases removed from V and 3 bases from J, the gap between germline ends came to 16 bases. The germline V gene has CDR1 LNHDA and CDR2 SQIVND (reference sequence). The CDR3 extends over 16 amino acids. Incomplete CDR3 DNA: TGTGCCAGTAGTATCGCAGGTGGTTTAGAAACAGATACG. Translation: CASSIAGGLETDT. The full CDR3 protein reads CASSIAGGLETDTQYF.

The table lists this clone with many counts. The CDR3 loop reads CASSLGSRGNEQFF. CDR3 DNA, as far as it was read: TGTGCCAGCAGCTTAGGGTCGCGGGGAAATGAG. The chain is built from TRBV7-6 and TRBJ2-1; weak D call: TRBD2 (6 bases). Read sequence stops 3 residues before the CDR3 end, and the germline J gene provides the missing end. V lost 1 base to trimming and J lost 7 bases, with 11 bases between them. The CDR3 spans 14 residues. The germline V gene has CDR1 SGHVS and CDR2 FNYEAQ.

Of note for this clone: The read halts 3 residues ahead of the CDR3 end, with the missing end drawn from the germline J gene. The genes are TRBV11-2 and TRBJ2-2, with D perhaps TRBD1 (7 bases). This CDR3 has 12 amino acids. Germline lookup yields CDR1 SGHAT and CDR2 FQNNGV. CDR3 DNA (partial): TGTGCCAGCAGTCCAGGGGGAGGAGAG. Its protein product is CASSPGGGE. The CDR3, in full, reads CASSPGGGELFF.

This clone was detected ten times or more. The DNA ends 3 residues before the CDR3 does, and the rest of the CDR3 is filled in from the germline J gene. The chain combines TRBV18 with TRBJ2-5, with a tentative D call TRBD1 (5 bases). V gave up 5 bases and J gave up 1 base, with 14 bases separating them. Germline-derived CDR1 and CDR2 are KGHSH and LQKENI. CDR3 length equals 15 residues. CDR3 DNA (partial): TGTGCCAGCTCAGCACTATCTGACAGCCAAGAGACC. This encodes CASSALSDSQET. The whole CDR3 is CASSALSDSQETQYF.

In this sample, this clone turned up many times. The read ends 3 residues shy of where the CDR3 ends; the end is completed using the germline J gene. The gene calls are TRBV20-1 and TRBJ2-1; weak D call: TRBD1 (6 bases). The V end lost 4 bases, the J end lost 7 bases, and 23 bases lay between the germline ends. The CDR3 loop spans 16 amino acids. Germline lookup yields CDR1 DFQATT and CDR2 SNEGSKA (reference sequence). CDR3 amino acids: CSATESAGDRMNEQFF. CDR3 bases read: TGCAGTGCTACCGAATCCGCAGGGGATCGAATGAATGAG.

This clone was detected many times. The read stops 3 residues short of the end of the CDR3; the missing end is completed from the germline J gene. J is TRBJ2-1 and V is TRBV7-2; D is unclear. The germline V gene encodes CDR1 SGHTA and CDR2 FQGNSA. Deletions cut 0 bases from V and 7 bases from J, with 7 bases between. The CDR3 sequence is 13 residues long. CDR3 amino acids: CASSLAKGNEQFF. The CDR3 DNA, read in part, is TGTGCCAGCAGCTTAGCGAAAGGGAATGAG.

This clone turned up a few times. The part of the CDR3 DNA that was read is TGCAGTGCTAGCCAGGGACAGGCGAACACTGAA. It encodes CSASQGQANTE. The CDR3 reads in full as CSASQGQANTEAFF. The chain recombines TRBV20-1 with TRBJ1-1, with TRBD1 matching over 8 bases. The CDR3 end lies 3 residues beyond the end of the read and is filled in from the germline J gene. Losses at the gene ends were 3 bases for V and 1 base for J; bases not matched to a gene: 4. CDR3 length: 14 amino acids. The germline CDR1 and CDR2 sequences are DFQATT and SNEGSKA (reference sequence).

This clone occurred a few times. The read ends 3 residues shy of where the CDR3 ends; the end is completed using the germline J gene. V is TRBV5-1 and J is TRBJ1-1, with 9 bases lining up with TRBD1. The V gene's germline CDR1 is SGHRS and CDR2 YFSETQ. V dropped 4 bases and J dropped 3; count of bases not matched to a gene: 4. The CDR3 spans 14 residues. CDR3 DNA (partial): TGCGCCAGCAGCAAGGGACAGGGTGACACTGAA. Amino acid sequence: CASSKGQGDTE. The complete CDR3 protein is CASSKGQGDTEAFF. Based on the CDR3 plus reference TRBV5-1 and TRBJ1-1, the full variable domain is KAGVTQTPRYLIKTRGQQVTLSCSPISGHRSVSWYQQTPGQGLQFLFEYFSETQRNKGNFPGRFSGRQFSNSRSEMNVSTLELGDSALYLCASSKGQGDTEAFFGQGTRLTVV.

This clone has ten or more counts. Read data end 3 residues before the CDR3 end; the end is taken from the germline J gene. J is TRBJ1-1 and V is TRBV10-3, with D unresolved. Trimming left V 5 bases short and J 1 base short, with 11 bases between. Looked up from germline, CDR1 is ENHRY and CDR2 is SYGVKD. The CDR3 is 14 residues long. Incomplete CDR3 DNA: TGTGCCATCAGTCGCGGGAACCAGAACACTGAA. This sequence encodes CAISRGNQNTE. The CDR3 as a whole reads CAISRGNQNTEAFF.

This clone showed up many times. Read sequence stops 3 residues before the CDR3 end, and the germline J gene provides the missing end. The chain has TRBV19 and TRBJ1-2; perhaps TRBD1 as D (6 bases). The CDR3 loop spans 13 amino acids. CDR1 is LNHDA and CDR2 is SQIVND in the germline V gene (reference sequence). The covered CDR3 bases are TGTGCCAGTAGTACAGTACAGGGTAGCGGC. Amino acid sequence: CASSTVQGSG. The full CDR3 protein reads CASSTVQGSGYTF.

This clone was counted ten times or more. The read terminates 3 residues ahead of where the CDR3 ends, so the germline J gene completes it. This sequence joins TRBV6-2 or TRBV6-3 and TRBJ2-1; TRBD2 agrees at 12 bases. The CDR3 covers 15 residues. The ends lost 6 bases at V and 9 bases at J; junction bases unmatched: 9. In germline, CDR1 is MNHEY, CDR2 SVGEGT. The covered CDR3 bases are TGTGCCAGCAGACCCCTAGCGGGAGGGGTCAGTGAG. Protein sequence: CASRPLAGGVSE. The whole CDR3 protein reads CASRPLAGGVSEQFF.

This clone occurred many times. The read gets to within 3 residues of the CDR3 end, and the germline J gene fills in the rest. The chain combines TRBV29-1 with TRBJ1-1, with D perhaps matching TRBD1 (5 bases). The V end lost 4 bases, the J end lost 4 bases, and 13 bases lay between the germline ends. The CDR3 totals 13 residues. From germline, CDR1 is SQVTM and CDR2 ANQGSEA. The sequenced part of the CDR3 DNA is TGCAGCGTTGTACGAGGGGAGGGCACTGAA. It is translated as CSVVRGEGTE. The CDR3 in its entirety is CSVVRGEGTEAFF.

The CDR3 bases that were read are TGTGCCAGCAGTGAAACGGGACAGCCCTACGAG. Its protein is CASSETGQPYE. The CDR3 reads in full as CASSETGQPYEQYF. V usage is TRBV2 and J usage is TRBJ2-7; 7 nucleotides line up with TRBD1. The read terminates 3 residues before the CDR3 end, so the remaining end is supplied by the germline J gene. Germline V gene lookup returns CDR1 SNHLY and CDR2 FYNNEI. This CDR3 is 14 amino acids long. With 2 bases clipped from V and 2 bases from J, the junction kept 3 bases outside the gene matches. Complete variable domain (other parts from reference TRBV2 and TRBJ2-7): EPEVTQTPSHQVTQMGQEVILRCVPISNHLYFYWYRQILGQKVEFLVSFYNNEISEKSEIFDDQFSVERPDGSNFTLKIRSTKLEDSAMYFCASSETGQPYEQYFGPGTRLTVT.